This TCR beta chain was sequenced in a study of T-cell memory formation after mild COVID-19. At the level of the study: Among the donors, TCR clusters were largely specific to each donor.

From 5'RACE with constant-segment primers came TCR alpha and TCR beta cDNA libraries that carried sample barcodes and UMIs. MiXCR was run by TCRdb on the 5' RACE reads, yielding one entry per CDR3 protein. The data hold about 190,000 distinct CDR3 sequences, with around 20% observed a single time. About this clonotype: Its matching antigen is unknown.

Study conclusions and caveats: Clones contracting day 15 to 85 were balanced CD4/CD8; later expanders leaned CD4+. There was no confirmation that second-wave clones peaking on day 37 were SARS-CoV-2 specific.

This sequence originates from an adult woman who had mild COVID-19 (a few samples of this study predate the infection). Cell type and time point are not known. Sequencing input: PBMCs or a T cell subset sorted from them (not recorded which).

The CDR3 coding sequence is TGTGCCAGCAGCCCGGGACAGGGGTATGAAAAACTGTTTTTT. Encoded protein: CASSPGQGYEKLFF. This chain links TRBV7-6 with TRBJ1-4; 10 bases are shared with TRBD1. V lost 5 bases to trimming and J lost 6 bases; unmatched junction nucleotides: 3. CDR1 is SGHVS, CDR2 FNYEAQ, per germline. This CDR3 has 14 amino acids.